A selection of T cell receptor beta chains follows, all from one sample in a study of blood T cell repertoires in COVID-19. Method: immunoSEQ multiplex PCR; TCRdb's copy keeps in-frame clones and lacks some. The top ten clones hold 30% to 40% of a sample with 40,000 or so clones, about four fifths of them seen once. Sequences were obtained from peripheral blood. These receptors were taken from a man in his forties with active or convalescent COVID-19. Both conserved end residues are trimmed from each CDR3.

V	J	CDR3
TRBV5-1	TRBJ1-3	ASSIQTGFSGNTIY
TRBV28	TRBJ1-2	ASSFDQGVYNYGYT
TRBV9	TRBJ1-3	ASSALTGTGNTIY
TRBV2	TRBJ1-6	ASSDGWNSPLH
TRBV7-9	TRBJ1-1	ASSLGGSNTEAF
TRBV3-1/TRBV3-2	TRBJ1-1	ASSHAGDTEAF
TRBV4-3	TRBJ1-1	ASSQDANTVNTEAF
TRBV4-1	TRBJ1-1	ASSQGTGGGNEAF
TRBV7-9	TRBJ2-5	ASSLRRGGRSQETQY
TRBV5-6	TRBJ2-7	ASTTPRGTYEQY
TRBV4-1	TRBJ1-5	ASSHTGDRGVAQH
TRBV3-1/TRBV3-2	TRBJ2-6	ASSPRWTGIGANVLT
TRBV9	TRBJ1-1	ASSVGAGTEAF
TRBV9	TRBJ2-1	ASSVGTVAYNEQF
TRBV5-1	TRBJ2-1	ASSIGQVGNEQF
TRBV6-5	TRBJ2-1	ASSRAGTSSEEQF
TRBV5-1	TRBJ1-2	ASSGVSQGDGYT
TRBV10-2	TRBJ2-2	ASRNLAEATGELF
TRBV18	TRBJ2-7	ASSPVDGFWEQY
TRBV5-1	TRBJ2-3	ASSCGRGGDTQY